The 27 T cell receptor beta chains below were found in one sample sequenced in a study of monozygotic twins with inflammatory bowel disease. From its re-call of the 5' RACE reads, TCRdb lists each CDR3 protein once, without DNA. The sample shows 440,000 or so distinct CDR3 sequences, and approximately 2.3% sits with its ten largest clones. The sample taken for sequencing was blood. These receptors all stem from a human donor with ulcerative colitis or Crohn's disease, or a healthy co-twin of an affected twin (not recorded which).

This chain links TRBV15 with TRBJ1-1; as DNA is missing, the TRBD1 call by TCRdb cannot be tested. The CDR3 has 14 amino acids. In germline, CDR1 is LNHNV, CDR2 YYDKDF (reference sequence). The CDR3 sequence is CATSRETVNTEAFF.

CDR3 sequence reads: CSAMGGDGRNEQYF. The rearrangement uses TRBV20-1 and TRBJ2-7; TCRdb's D call, TRBD1, is unchecked because there is no DNA. Germline CDR1 is DFQATT and CDR2 is SNEGSKA (reference sequence). This CDR3 has 14 amino acids.

This rearrangement joins TRBV12-3 or TRBV12-4 to TRBJ2-2; the D call of TRBD1 rests on TCRdb alone, since no DNA is present to check it. The CDR3 totals 15 residues. CDR3 in amino acids: CASSLKGAGTGELFF.

V is TRBV19 and J is TRBJ1-1; without DNA, the TCRdb call of TRBD1 cannot be checked. Germline V gives CDR1 LNHDA, CDR2 SQIVND (reference sequence). This CDR3 is 15 amino acids long. The CDR3 region is CASRLLKSPGQKAFF.

This chain joins TRBV4-3 and TRBJ2-1. CDR3 length equals 17 residues. Germline assignment: CDR1 LGHNA and CDR2 YSLEER. The CDR3 sequence: CASSQDSIGNYNNEQFF.

The genes are TRBV27 and TRBJ2-4; absent DNA, TCRdb's TRBD2 call cannot be checked. Germline values: CDR1 MNHEY, CDR2 SMNVEV (reference sequence). The CDR3 length is 13 residues. CDR3 in amino acids: CATLDVAKNIQYF.

This rearrangement joins TRBV9 to TRBJ1-2. The CDR3 is made up of 15 amino acids. Germline V lookup: CDR1 SGDLS, CDR2 YYNGEE. CDR3 sequence: CASSVGDALPRGYTF. Supplemented by reference TRBV9 and TRBJ1-2, the full variable domain reads DSGVTQTPKHLITATGQRVTLRCSPRSGDLSVYWYQQSLDQGLQFLIQYYNGEERAKGNILERFSAQQFPDLHSELNLSSLELGDSALYFCASSVGDALPRGYTFGSGTRLTVV.

The V gene is TRBV30, the J gene TRBJ1-1; as DNA is missing, the TRBD1 call by TCRdb cannot be tested. The length of the CDR3 is 18 residues. The V gene's germline CDR1 is GTSNPN and CDR2 SVGIG (reference sequence). The CDR3: CAWSVHWDTDNRGTEAFF. Full variable domain (remainder filled in from reference TRBV30 and TRBJ1-1): SQTIHQWPATLVQPVGSPLSLECTVEGTSNPNLYWYRQAAGRGLQLLFYSVGIGQISSEVPQNLSASRPQDRQFILSSKKLLLSDSGFYLCAWSVHWDTDNRGTEAFFGQGTRLTVV.

This chain connects TRBV7-2 to TRBJ2-7; there is no DNA to check the TCRdb D call of TRBD1. From germline, CDR1 is SGHTA and CDR2 FQGNSA. This CDR3 spans 17 amino acids. CDR3 residues: CASSLGRGQVISYEQYF.

The chain joins TRBV4-1 to TRBJ2-7. The CDR3 totals 13 residues. Germline lookup yields CDR1 MGHRA and CDR2 YSYEKL. CDR3 region: CASSPTTGYEQYF.

The V call is TRBV5-1, the J call TRBJ2-7; TCRdb names TRBD2, which stays unverified in the absence of DNA. The CDR3 contains 18 residues. CDR1 is SGHRS, CDR2 YFSETQ, per germline. The CDR3: CASSSPGLAGGPRDEQYF.

The chain combines TRBV6-5 with TRBJ1-3; with no DNA, the TCRdb D assignment of TRBD1 cannot be verified. Germline lookup yields CDR1 MNHEY and CDR2 SVGAGI. The length of the CDR3 is 16 residues. This CDR3 reads CASSYSRTGAGNTIYF.

The rearrangement joins TRBV7-3 to TRBJ2-3. The CDR3 is 15 residues long. Germline CDR1 and CDR2: SGHTA and FQGTGA. The CDR3 sequence: CASSFSSTSTDTQYF.

This chain uses TRBV12-3 or TRBV12-4 with TRBJ2-3; TCRdb calls TRBD1, which cannot be checked without DNA. The CDR3 loop spans 16 amino acids. The chain's CDR3 is CASSLRPAGRTDTQYF.

J is TRBJ2-5 and V is TRBV12-3 or TRBV12-4. This CDR3 contains 15 residues. CDR3: CASSSSGRYQETQYF.

The chain carries TRBV6-2 or TRBV6-3 and TRBJ2-7; the D call from TCRdb, TRBD2, cannot be confirmed without DNA. The CDR3 is 17 amino acids. Germline CDR1 and CDR2: MNHEY and SVGEGT. CDR3 sequence: CASRRGKTSGRPYEQYF.

This rearrangement joins TRBV7-8 to TRBJ2-7. The CDR3 runs 14 residues. Germline V gene lookup returns CDR1 SGHVS and CDR2 FQNEAQ. The CDR3 is CASSPLNRPYEQYF.

The chain combines TRBV2 with TRBJ1-5; TCRdb outputs TRBD1, but without DNA this stays unchecked. This CDR3 has 16 residues. The germline V gene encodes CDR1 SNHLY and CDR2 FYNNEI. This CDR3 reads CASGEAGGPDRATQHF. The whole variable domain, remainder taken from reference TRBV2 and TRBJ1-5, is EPEVTQTPSHQVTQMGQEVILRCVPISNHLYFYWYRQILGQKVEFLVSFYNNEISEKSEIFDDQFSVERPDGSNFTLKIRSTKLEDSAMYFCASGEAGGPDRATQHFGDGTRLSIL.

The chain is built from TRBV4-1 and TRBJ2-2; no DNA is available, so the TRBD2 call from TCRdb remains unchecked. Germline V lookup: CDR1 MGHRA, CDR2 YSYEKL. The CDR3 has 15 residues. The CDR3 here is CASSQSGRNTGELFF.

This chain's CDR3 is CASSFREDNEQFF. The J gene is TRBJ2-1, the V gene TRBV5-1. The CDR3 covers 13 residues. In germline, CDR1 is SGHRS, CDR2 YFSETQ.

The J gene is TRBJ2-3, the V gene TRBV3-1; TCRdb picks TRBD2, but there is no DNA to check that call. The CDR3 runs 16 residues. CDR1 is LGHDT, CDR2 YNNKEL, per germline (reference sequence). This CDR3 is CASSLTSGAVTDTQYF.

J is TRBJ2-7 and V is TRBV6-6; TCRdb's D call, TRBD1, is unchecked because there is no DNA. Germline loops: CDR1 MNHNY, CDR2 SVGAGI (reference sequence). The CDR3 has 13 amino acids. CDR3 region: CASGTGGSYEQYF.

J is TRBJ2-7 and V is TRBV5-1; TCRdb's D call of TRBD2 is untestable without DNA. The CDR3 sequence is 16 residues long. The V gene's germline CDR1 is SGHRS and CDR2 YFSETQ. The CDR3 loop is CASSLSLAGGPLEQYF.

The CDR3 sequence: CASSRGQGPYNEQFF. This sequence joins TRBV27 and TRBJ2-1; without DNA, the TCRdb call of TRBD1 cannot be checked. The CDR3 extends over 15 amino acids. Germline values: CDR1 MNHEY, CDR2 SMNVEV (reference sequence).

The rearrangement links TRBV28 to TRBJ1-5; the D call of TRBD1 rests on TCRdb alone, since no DNA is present to check it. Germline V gives CDR1 MDHEN, CDR2 SYDVKM. The CDR3 is 15 residues long. The CDR3 sequence is CASSPEGAFNQPQHF.

The V and J genes are TRBV3-1 and TRBJ2-5; TCRdb's D gene call, TRBD2, goes unchecked for lack of DNA. Germline V lookup: CDR1 LGHDT, CDR2 YNNKEL (reference sequence). This CDR3 comprises 15 residues. CDR3 region: CASASGLAGVETQYF.

The chain links TRBV5-5 to TRBJ1-4. The CDR3 runs 14 residues. The germline V gene has CDR1 SGHKS and CDR2 YYEKEE (reference sequence). The chain's CDR3 is CASSLLLEDEKLFF.